A selection of T cell receptor beta chains follows, all from one sample in a study of CD8+ T cells in alopecia areata. Generated by immunoSEQ multiplex PCR, the TCRdb table keeps only in-frame clones and is missing some. The data contain 150,000 or so clones, approximately 90% of them seen just once; the ten biggest clones take up over 10%. The starting material was CD8+ T cells sorted from blood, obtained at week 4, from a patient treated with tofacitinib. Receptors originate from a human donor with alopecia areata. CDR3s include the opening cysteine and the closing phenylalanine or tryptophan. A D gene is named only where the DNA matches it firmly. Size is stated for part of the rows, as once, few or many counts, or as a class when the clone is expanded.

clone_size cdr3_length j_call v_call d_call cdr3_aa cdr3_nt
. 15 TRBJ2-1 TRBV7-3 . CASSLTTSGGDEQFF TGTGCCAGCAGCTTAACTACCTCCGGCGGCGATGAGCAGTTCTTC
. 14 TRBJ2-3 TRBV5-1 . CASSFGSGTDTQYF TGCGCCAGCAGCTTCGGGTCGGGCACAGATACGCAGTATTTT
. 12 TRBJ2-1 TRBV29-1 . CSGGREQGEQFF TGCAGCGGCGGCCGGGAACAGGGAGAGCAGTTCTTC
. 16 TRBJ2-7 TRBV2 . CASSEKDWQSSYEQYF TGTGCCAGCAGTGAAAAGGACTGGCAAAGCTCCTACGAGCAGTACTTC
. 13 TRBJ2-2 TRBV6-4 . CASGTSNTGELFF TGTGCCAGTGGGACATCGAACACCGGGGAGCTGTTTTTT
. 16 TRBJ2-1 TRBV6-5 . CASSYSTFASYNEQFF TGTGCCAGCAGTTACTCGACGTTTGCCAGTTACAATGAGCAGTTCTTC
. 12 TRBJ2-3 TRBV6-1 . CASSEARDTQYF TGTGCCAGCAGTGAAGCTAGAGATACGCAGTATTTT
. 11 TRBJ2-1 TRBV29-1 . CSVEEDGLGIF TGCAGCGTTGAAGAGGACGGCCTAGGGATCTTC
. 13 TRBJ2-7 TRBV5-1 . CASSLDGSYEQYF TGCGCCAGCAGCTTGGACGGATCCTACGAGCAGTACTTC
. 16 TRBJ1-1 TRBV29-1 TRBD1 CSVEGMWDRQNTEAFF TGCAGCGTTGAAGGAATGTGGGACAGGCAGAACACTGAAGCTTTCTTT
. 15 TRBJ2-7 TRBV6-5 TRBD1 CASSYPKGTGYEQYF TGTGCCAGCAGTTACCCCAAAGGGACAGGTTACGAGCAGTACTTC
. 15 TRBJ1-1 TRBV6-5 TRBD1 CASSGYRGRGGEAFF TGTGCCAGCAGTGGCTACAGGGGGCGCGGGGGAGAAGCTTTCTTT
. 17 TRBJ2-2 TRBV29-1 TRBD1 CSVEDLGDRANTGELFF TGCAGCGTTGAAGATCTTGGAGACAGGGCAAACACCGGGGAGCTGTTTTTT
once 15 TRBJ1-3 TRBV15 . CATSSSLSSGNTIYF TGTGCCACCAGCAGCTCACTGAGCTCTGGAAACACCATATATTTT
once 15 TRBJ2-1 TRBV7-8 TRBD2 CASSGTSGLYNEQFF TGTGCCAGCAGCGGGACTAGCGGGCTTTACAATGAGCAGTTCTTC
. 16 TRBJ2-3 TRBV6-5 . CASSSLLGGVQDTQYF TGTGCCAGCAGTTCCCTCCTGGGCGGGGTACAAGATACGCAGTATTTT
. 16 TRBJ2-6 TRBV29-1 . CSAAGTRNSGANVLTF TGCAGCGCCGCCGGGACGAGGAATTCTGGGGCCAACGTCCTGACTTTC
. 11 TRBJ1-1 TRBV25-1 . CASSRGGEAFF TGTGCCAGCAGTCGGGGGGGTGAAGCTTTCTTT
. 13 TRBJ1-1 TRBV29-1 . CSVSPALSTEAFF TGCAGCGTTTCACCTGCTTTGAGCACTGAAGCTTTCTTT
few 15 TRBJ2-3 TRBV23-1 . CASSHRGRCTDTQYF TGCGCCAGCAGTCACAGGGGAAGGTGCACAGATACGCAGTATTTT
. 15 TRBJ2-1 TRBV4-1 TRBD2 CASSQDLSSGGVKFF TGCGCCAGCAGCCAAGATCTTTCTAGCGGGGGGGTTAAGTTCTTC
. 15 TRBJ2-7 TRBV4-1 TRBD2 CASSQQASGMDEQYF TGCGCCAGCAGCCAGCAGGCTAGCGGGATGGACGAGCAGTACTTC
few 13 TRBJ2-2 TRBV5-1 . CASSTGLYGELFF TGCGCCAGCAGCACCGGACTGTACGGGGAGCTGTTTTTT
. 16 TRBJ1-1 TRBV10-2 TRBD1 CASSGTGDNWNTEAFF TGCGCCAGCAGTGGGACAGGGGACAACTGGAACACTGAAGCTTTCTTT
. 14 TRBJ2-7 TRBV19 . CASSMPGQHHEQYF TGTGCCAGTAGTATGCCGGGACAACACCACGAGCAGTACTTC
few 16 TRBJ2-3 TRBV5-6 TRBD2 CASSLWTSGNTDTQYF TGTGCCAGCAGCCTTTGGACTAGCGGTAACACAGATACGCAGTATTTT
. 13 TRBJ1-1 TRBV25-1 . CASNNNRNTEAFF TGTGCCAGCAACAATAATCGGAACACTGAAGCTTTCTTT
few 14 TRBJ1-1 TRBV19 . CATQGRGLGAEAFF TGTGCCACCCAGGGAAGAGGGCTAGGGGCTGAAGCTTTCTTT
. 16 TRBJ2-3 TRBV9 TRBD1 CASSVEGGEGTDTQYF TGTGCCAGCAGCGTAGAAGGGGGCGAGGGAACAGATACGCAGTATTTT
. 13 TRBJ2-1 TRBV7-9 . CASKKADHNEQFF TGTGCCAGCAAAAAAGCGGACCACAATGAGCAGTTCTTC
. 13 TRBJ2-7 TRBV29-1 . CSVLTGNSYEQYF TGCAGCGTTCTGACAGGAAATTCCTACGAGCAGTACTTC